This T cell receptor (beta chain) was identified during a study of cytomegalovirus exposure and HLA in healthy donors. The PCR employed 60 Vbeta primers together with 13 Jbeta primers. In the authors' methods: Unique TCR beta chains totaled some 80 million in a later count, with around 11 million of them shared. Sequencing was performed with immunoSEQ multiplex PCR; in TCRdb, only in-frame clones are kept and a portion is missing. The D gene and trimming were derived from the DNA, and the V and J assignments and clone size from that table. The table includes about 130,000 clones, under 80% detected once. A word on this clone: Its antigen is unidentified.

Germline V gives CDR1 LGHNA, CDR2 YSLEER. This CDR3 has 14 residues. V lost 0 bases and J 5 bases, leaving 8 bases between the germline ends. The study, taken as a whole, reports: Information on immune exposure was restricted to one variable (CMV serostatus). A highly shared variant cluster was judged a likely technical artifact. Despite most TCR sequences being rare, some public TCRs occurred in many donors.

The V gene is TRBV4-3, the J gene TRBJ1-5; D gene unclear. This TCR was recovered from a man aged 18 to 30 in good health and CMV-seropositive. Sequenced sample: PBMCs. CDR3 sequence reads: CASSQDRIYQPQHF. The CDR3 DNA reads as TGCGCCAGCAGCCAAGACAGAATCTATCAGCCCCAGCATTTT.